This T cell receptor beta chain was captured in a study of T cells in Graves' hyperthyroidism and ophthalmopathy. CDR3 size: 9 residues. V was shortened by 4 bases and J by 8 bases, with 5 bases between the two germline ends. Germline values: CDR1 DFQATT, CDR2 SNEGSKA (reference sequence). This clonotype was seen many times. The source material, RNA transcripts, was used to amplify TCR beta CDR3 regions. A set of HTBI primers served as the primers for a first-round RT-PCR of the TCR CDR3. Using its own MiXCR run on the multiplex PCR reads, TCRdb lists one record per CDR3 protein. In the table there are roughly 380,000 distinct CDR3 sequences, about 20% of which are singletons.

This chain links TRBV20-1 with TRBJ1-2; D call uncertain. Sequencing was done on a sample of blood. The sequence came from a woman between 18 and 29 years old with Graves' hyperthyroidism. CDR3 residues: CSAKKGYTF. The CDR3 region has the DNA TGCAGTGCTAAAAAGGGCTACACCTTC.